The 20 T cell receptor beta chains listed next were all sequenced from one sample in a study of T cells in Graves' hyperthyroidism and ophthalmopathy. RNA transcripts yielded amplified TCR beta CDR3 regions. An initial round of RT-PCR targeting the TCR CDR3 relied on the HTBI primer set. MiXCR, run by TCRdb on the multiplex PCR reads, gives a single entry per CDR3 protein. The data hold hundreds of thousands of distinct CDR3 sequences, with under 45% observed a single time. The source material was blood. These TCRs come from a woman in her 40s with Graves' hyperthyroidism.

Many counts were recorded for this clonotype. This rearrangement joins TRBV7-9 to TRBJ1-6; the D gene is possibly TRBD1 (6 bases). Germline values: CDR1 SEHNR, CDR2 FQNEAQ (reference sequence). The germline V and J ends were trimmed by 5 bases and 0 bases, with 14 bases remaining between them. The CDR3 has 17 amino acids. In DNA form, the CDR3 reads TGTGCCAGCAGCATTGGACAGCGCGGCTCCTATAATTCACCCCTCCACTTT. Residues: CASSIGQRGSYNSPLHF.

The table lists this clonotype with many counts. This sequence joins TRBV9 and TRBJ2-7, with D perhaps TRBD1 (5 bases). V dropped 2 bases and J dropped 4 bases, with 13 bases sitting between them. Germline CDR1 is SGDLS and CDR2 is YYNGEE. The CDR3 covers 14 residues. Here the CDR3 DNA reads TGTGCCAGCAGCGTTGGCAGGGCGGAGTACGAGCAGTACTTC. Its protein product is CASSVGRAEYEQYF.

The chain joins TRBV6-5 to TRBJ1-2; the D is unclear. This CDR3 is built from 17 residues. The germline V gene encodes CDR1 MNHEY and CDR2 SVGAGI. With 2 bases removed from V and 5 bases from J, the gap between germline ends came to 21 bases. The CDR3 is CASSYGPVGRNDYGYTF. CDR3 DNA sequence: TGTGCCAGCAGTTACGGGCCAGTCGGCCGAAACGATTATGGCTACACCTTC.

The chain carries TRBV29-1 and TRBJ2-7; 11 nucleotides agree with TRBD2. This CDR3 has 15 amino acids. V lost 6 bases to trimming and J lost 0 bases; unmatched junction nucleotides: 7. The V gene's germline CDR1 is SQVTM and CDR2 ANQGSEA. In nucleotides, the CDR3 is TGCAGCGTCAACCACGGGACTAGCGGCTCCTACGAGCAGTACTTC. It encodes CSVNHGTSGSYEQYF.

The chain has TRBV7-2 and TRBJ1-2, with D perhaps TRBD1 (5 bases). V dropped 4 bases and J dropped 0 bases, with 24 bases sitting between them. Germline CDR1 is SGHTA and CDR2 is FQGNSA. The CDR3 runs to 19 residues. CDR3 in amino acids: CASSSPGGVSLWANYGYTF. CDR3 nucleotide sequence: TGTGCCAGCAGCTCTCCGGGGGGGGTCTCCCTATGGGCTAACTATGGCTACACCTTC.

In its sample, this clonotype was seen many times. The chain carries TRBV7-9 and TRBJ2-2; TRBD2 aligns across 8 bases. Germline V gene data show CDR1 as SEHNR and CDR2 as FQNEAQ (reference sequence). The CDR3 is 14 residues long. V was clipped by 6 bases and J by 4 bases; unmatched bases: 4. The DNA of the CDR3 is TGTGCCAGCAGTCCCAGCGGGAGCACCGGGGAGCTGTTTTTT. As protein: CASSPSGSTGELFF.

This clonotype was observed at least ten times. V gene TRBV2 combines with J gene TRBJ1-2; 10 nucleotides match TRBD1. This CDR3 comprises 12 residues. Germline CDR1 and CDR2: SNHLY and FYNNEI. V lost 10 bases and J lost 9; bases outside the gene matches: 8. The CDR3 reads CATETGGGSYTF. CDR3 DNA: TGTGCCACGGAGACAGGGGGCGGGAGCTACACCTTC.

The chain joins TRBV25-1 to TRBJ1-6; D call uncertain. Trimming shortened V by 10 bases and J by 10 bases, and 23 bases separated the two germline ends. The CDR3 sequence is 15 residues long. Germline V gene lookup returns CDR1 MGHDK and CDR2 SYGVNS. The CDR3 is CATMLQAELGSPLHF. The CDR3 nucleotides read TGTGCCACCATGCTCCAGGCAGAACTGGGGTCACCCCTCCACTTT.

This clonotype has a handful of counts. The chain carries TRBV2 and TRBJ1-2, with a tentative D call TRBD1 (5 bases). This CDR3 region has 14 residues. The germline gives CDR1 SNHLY, CDR2 FYNNEI. The V and J ends lost 7 bases and 2 bases respectively, with 14 bases between them. The CDR3 region is CASNEGIHNYGYTF. The CDR3 coding sequence is TGTGCCAGCAACGAGGGGATCCACAACTATGGCTACACCTTC. The variable domain in full, with the rest retrieved from reference TRBV2 and TRBJ1-2, is EPEVTQTPSHQVTQMGQEVILRCVPISNHLYFYWYRQILGQKVEFLVSFYNNEISEKSEIFDDQFSVERPDGSNFTLKIRSTKLEDSAMYFCASNEGIHNYGYTFGSGTRLTVV.

This clonotype showed up just a few times. The V gene is TRBV10-3, the J gene TRBJ2-7; perhaps TRBD2 as D (7 bases). The CDR3 consists of 14 residues. V gave up 0 bases and J gave up 6 bases, with 12 bases separating them. Germline-derived CDR1 and CDR2 are ENHRY and SYGVKD. The CDR3 is CAISESSGTLEQYF. The CDR3 region has the DNA TGTGCCATCAGTGAGTCGAGCGGGACACTCGAGCAGTACTTC.

In this sample, this clonotype turned up many times. The chain links TRBV9 to TRBJ1-6; TRBD1 might be the D (5 bases). Between the trimmed V and J ends, which lost 0 bases and 10 bases, there was a span of 14 bases. This CDR3 is built from 15 residues. Germline V gene sequence: CDR1 SGDLS, CDR2 YYNGEE. For the CDR3, the DNA is TGTGCCAGCAGCGTAGCTGGGGGTAAAAGCTCACCCCTCCACTTT. This encodes CASSVAGGKSSPLHF.

With respect to this clonotype: A much bigger clone sits one base away, suggesting this may be a read error. The gene calls are TRBV29-1 and TRBJ2-7, with D perhaps being TRBD1 or TRBD2 (5 bases each). CDR3 length: 14 amino acids. CDR1 SQVTM and CDR2 ANQGSEA come from the germline V gene. The V gene lost 5 bases and the J gene lost 2 bases, with 16 bases spanning the gap. The CDR3 region is CSVRLRDQTYEQYF. The CDR3 DNA follows: TGCAGCGTTCGTTTGAGGGACCAAACCTACGAGCAGTACTTC.

This clonotype was recorded at least ten times. The chain links TRBV15 to TRBJ1-2, with 8 bases fitting TRBD1. This CDR3 spans 15 amino acids. V dropped 7 bases and J dropped 7; count of bases not matched to a gene: 14. Germline CDR1 and CDR2: LNHNV and YYDKDF (reference sequence). CDR3 protein: CATTFSGTGFSGYTF. In nucleotides, the CDR3 is TGTGCCACCACTTTCTCCGGGACAGGCTTCAGTGGCTACACCTTC.

This clonotype was seen more than once but under ten times. A much larger clone lies a single base off, so this may be a read error. The rearrangement joins TRBV2 to TRBJ2-7, with TRBD1 matching 7 bases. The CDR3 length is 12 residues. Trimming took 3 bases from V and 12 from J; bases not matched to a gene: 8. Germline V lookup: CDR1 SNHLY, CDR2 FYNNEI. The CDR3 nucleotides read TGTGCCAGCAGTGACTTAGGGGGCGTCCGGTACTTC. Encoded protein: CASSDLGGVRYF.

This clonotype occurred many times. CDR3 in DNA: TGTGCCAGCAGTCTCAGGGCTCCTAATGAAAAACTGTTTTTT. This encodes CASSLRAPNEKLFF. The chain uses TRBV2 and TRBJ1-4; possible D gene TRBD1, 5 bases. The CDR3 extends over 14 amino acids. Germline CDR1 and CDR2: SNHLY and FYNNEI. V shed 5 bases and J shed 3 bases, with 10 bases lying between them.

This clonotype was seen at least ten times. The rearrangement joins TRBV2 to TRBJ1-1; 7 bases map to TRBD1. The V segment lost 0 bases and the J segment 4 bases; nucleotides outside the gene matches: 8. This CDR3 is built from 16 residues. CDR1 is SNHLY, CDR2 FYNNEI, per germline. The CDR3 sequence is CASSEALQGRGTEAFF. DNA for the CDR3: TGTGCCAGCAGTGAAGCACTACAGGGGCGAGGCACTGAAGCTTTCTTT.

This chain links TRBV7-3 with TRBJ2-7; a possible D gene is TRBD2 (6 bases). The V gene's germline CDR1 is SGHTA and CDR2 FQGTGA. The CDR3 spans 15 residues. V dropped 5 bases and J dropped 5 bases, with 19 bases sitting between them. The CDR3 DNA reads as TGTGCCAGCAGCGCCATTGGGGGGACTCTCGACGAGCAGTACTTC. Residues: CASSAIGGTLDEQYF.

This clonotype has only a few counts. J is TRBJ2-5 and V is TRBV20-1; 12 positions match TRBD2. The last part of the DNA fits TRBJ2-1 better; the J call may be wrong. CDR1 is DFQATT, CDR2 SNEGSKA, per germline (reference sequence). The CDR3 contains 14 residues. For the CDR3, the DNA is TGCAGTGCTAGCTCTAGCGGGAGGGGGAGTGAGCAGTTCTTC. Its translation is CSASSSGRGSEQFF.

This clonotype was seen repeatedly, ten times or more. The chain has TRBV19 and TRBJ2-2; 8 bases agree with TRBD2. CDR1 is LNHDA, CDR2 SQIVND, per germline (reference sequence). The length of the CDR3 is 15 residues. V shed 6 bases and J 2 bases; nucleotides not matched to a gene: 5. The CDR3 reads CASSRTSGNTGELFF. The DNA of the CDR3 is TGTGCCAGTAGCCGCACTAGCGGTAACACCGGGGAGCTGTTTTTT.

This clonotype has a count of ten or more. The J gene is TRBJ2-5, the V gene TRBV7-8; a weak D match, TRBD2 (5 bases). From germline, CDR1 is SGHVS and CDR2 FQNEAQ. The V gene lost 1 base and the J gene lost 3 bases, with 6 bases spanning the gap. This CDR3 is 13 amino acids long. The chain's CDR3 is CASSLGGEETQYF. The CDR3, as DNA: TGTGCCAGCAGCTTAGGGGGAGAAGAGACCCAGTACTTC.